Listed here are 30 T cell receptor beta chains from one sample, sequenced in a study of CD8 T cells in Susac syndrome. RNA in amounts of about 0.5 to 1 ug was reverse transcribed with random hexamers. TCRdb fed the immunoSEQ multiplex PCR reads into MiXCR, producing one record per CDR3 protein. The table has more than 200,000 distinct CDR3 sequences, roughly 93% seen once; the top ten hold about 0.15%. The sample taken for sequencing was CD4+ T cells from PBMCs. The source is a human donor with Susac syndrome.

The chain employs TRBV6-1 and TRBJ2-6; D is possibly TRBD1 or TRBD2 (5 bases each). Per the germline V gene, CDR1 is MNHNS and CDR2 is SASEGT. The CDR3 runs 20 residues. The V gene lost 7 bases and the J gene lost 0 bases, with 25 bases spanning the gap. This CDR3 is CASKDRFGGRSDSGANVLTF. The CDR3 nucleotides are TGTGCCAGCAAGGATCGTTTTGGGGGACGGTCGGACTCTGGGGCCAACGTCCTGACTTTC.

The genes are TRBV19 and TRBJ2-6, with D hard to call. The CDR3 is made up of 16 amino acids. Germline V CDR1 and CDR2: LNHDA, SQIVND (reference sequence). V lost 0 bases and J 0 bases, leaving 6 bases between the germline ends. CDR3 sequence reads: CASSIDHSSGANVLTF. CDR3 coding DNA: TGTGCCAGTAGTATAGACCATTCCTCTGGGGCCAACGTCCTGACTTTC.

The chain carries TRBV6-6 and TRBJ2-3; 7 bases align to TRBD1. This CDR3 is built from 14 residues. J gave up 4 bases and V 6 bases, and 7 bases lay outside the gene matches. The germline gives CDR1 MNHNY, CDR2 SVGAGI (reference sequence). CDR3 sequence: CASRSTGVADTQYF. In DNA form, the CDR3 reads TGTGCCAGCAGGTCCACAGGGGTTGCAGATACGCAGTATTTT.

The chain couples TRBV30 to TRBJ1-2; weak D call: TRBD1 (6 bases). The germline V gene encodes CDR1 GTSNPN and CDR2 SVGIG (reference sequence). CDR3 length: 15 amino acids. V gave up 5 bases and J gave up 0 bases, with 16 bases separating them. CDR3 coding DNA: TGTGCCTGGGGTCTGACAGGATACACTAACTATGGCTACACCTTC. Protein product: CAWGLTGYTNYGYTF. Full variable domain (outside the CDR3, taken from reference TRBV30 and TRBJ1-2): SQTIHQWPATLVQPVGSPLSLECTVEGTSNPNLYWYRQAAGRGLQLLFYSVGIGQISSEVPQNLSASRPQDRQFILSSKKLLLSDSGFYLCAWGLTGYTNYGYTFGSGTRLTVV.

The J gene is TRBJ2-3, the V gene TRBV7-8; 10 positions agree with TRBD2. The CDR3 length is 17 residues. The ends lost 5 bases at V and 5 bases at J; junction bases unmatched: 13. Germline-derived CDR1 and CDR2 are SGHVS and FQNEAQ. DNA of the CDR3: TGTGCCAGCAGCCTCCTCGAGCGGGGGGGCCAAGGAGATACGCAGTATTTT. Translated: CASSLLERGGQGDTQYF.

V is TRBV7-9 and J is TRBJ2-7; 9 bases match TRBD1. This CDR3 spans 16 amino acids. Trimming cost V 5 bases and J 1 base; bases outside gene matches: 9. In germline, CDR1 is SEHNR, CDR2 FQNEAQ (reference sequence). In DNA, the CDR3 is TGTGCCAGCAGCCCTCCTGGCGGGACAGGGTCCTACGAGCAGTACTTC. It is translated as CASSPPGGTGSYEQYF.

The V and J genes are TRBV7-8 and TRBJ1-5; D ambiguous. The CDR3 consists of 18 residues. V shed 2 bases and J shed 0 bases, with 17 bases lying between them. CDR1 is SGHVS, CDR2 FQNEAQ, per germline. CDR3 amino acids: CASSLIRASDYSNQPQHF. For the CDR3, the DNA is TGTGCCAGCAGCTTAATCCGGGCCTCGGATTATAGCAATCAGCCCCAGCATTTT.

This clonotype is a singleton in its sample. J is TRBJ1-1 and V is TRBV5-4; 9 bases match TRBD1. Losses at the gene ends were 4 bases for V and 5 bases for J; bases not matched to a gene: 9. Germline loops: CDR1 SGHNT, CDR2 YYREEE (reference sequence). The CDR3 length is 15 residues. The CDR3 spells CASSLGGQGSTEAFF. The CDR3 DNA reads as TGTGCCAGCAGCCTGGGGGGACAGGGATCGACTGAAGCTTTCTTT. The whole variable domain, remainder taken from reference TRBV5-4 and TRBJ1-1, is ETGVTQSPTHLIKTRGQQVTLRCSSQSGHNTVSWYQQALGQGPQFIFQYYREEENGRGNFPPRFSGLQFPNYSSELNVNALELDDSALYLCASSLGGQGSTEAFFGQGTRLTVV.

The chain uses TRBV4-2 and TRBJ2-7; tentatively, D is TRBD1 (6 bases). V dropped 4 bases and J dropped 0 bases, with 16 bases sitting between them. CDR1 and CDR2 (germline): LGHNA, YNFKEQ. This CDR3 contains 16 residues. The CDR3 sequence is CASSRDRSSNSYEQYF. The DNA for the CDR3 is TGTGCCAGCAGCCGAGACAGGTCCTCAAACTCCTACGAGCAGTACTTC.

The V gene is TRBV6-2 or TRBV6-3, the J gene TRBJ2-4; TRBD2 matches at 12 bases. With 3 bases clipped from V and 7 bases from J, the junction kept 10 bases outside the gene matches. The CDR3 consists of 17 residues. Per germline, CDR1 MNHEY and CDR2 SVGEGT. The CDR3 bases are TGTGCCAGCAGTTATGCTGGACTAGCGGGAAAGGGGAACATTCAGTACTTC. Protein: CASSYAGLAGKGNIQYF.

The gene calls are TRBV11-2 and TRBJ1-1; 9 nucleotides match TRBD1. J was trimmed by 9 bases and V by 7 bases; bases with no gene match: 9. The CDR3 is 13 residues long. Looked up from germline, CDR1 is SGHAT and CDR2 is FQNNGV. CDR3 region: CASNFAGTGKAFF. Here the CDR3 DNA reads TGTGCCAGCAATTTTGCCGGGACAGGGAAAGCTTTCTTT.

The genes are TRBV11-2 and TRBJ2-1, with 10 bases aligning to TRBD1. The CDR3 runs to 16 residues. Germline V gene data show CDR1 as SGHAT and CDR2 as FQNNGV. With V trimmed by 4 bases and J by 5 bases, 8 bases remained unmatched. CDR3 coding DNA: TGTGCCAGCAGCTCTAGGGACAGGGGTTTTAACAATGAGCAGTTCTTC. This codes for CASSSRDRGFNNEQFF.

V usage is TRBV20-1 and J usage is TRBJ2-1; D not certain. V lost 3 bases and J lost 9, with 12 bases in between. The CDR3 is made up of 12 amino acids. From germline, CDR1 is DFQATT and CDR2 SNEGSKA (reference sequence). The CDR3 DNA follows: TGCAGTGCTAGGGGTCTTCGAGGTGAGCAGTTCTTC. This encodes CSARGLRGEQFF.

The rearrangement joins TRBV11-3 to TRBJ2-5; no clear D. This CDR3 is 15 amino acids long. In germline, CDR1 is SGHNT, CDR2 YENEEA. V lost 5 bases, J lost 5 bases, and 18 bases lay in between. The chain's CDR3 is CASSPPAELGETQYF. CDR3 bases: TGTGCCAGCAGCCCCCCGGCGGAATTAGGGGAGACCCAGTACTTC.

V usage is TRBV18 and J usage is TRBJ1-4; a possible D gene is TRBD1 (5 bases). This CDR3 has 16 residues. Deletions cut 5 bases from V and 7 bases from J, with 20 bases between. Germline values: CDR1 KGHSH, CDR2 LQKENI. The CDR3 sequence: CASSSTSQGYGEKLFF. Here the CDR3 DNA reads TGTGCCAGCTCATCCACCTCGCAGGGCTACGGTGAAAAACTGTTTTTT.

The J gene is TRBJ2-5, the V gene TRBV7-3, with 7 positions matching TRBD2. The CDR3 length is 14 residues. From germline, CDR1 is SGHTA and CDR2 FQGTGA. The trim removed 5 bases at V and 2 bases at J, leaving 5 bases unmatched. The CDR3 region has the DNA TGTGCCAGCAGCGAGGGAGGGGCGCAAGAGACCCAGTACTTC. Its translation: CASSEGGAQETQYF.

The gene calls are TRBV19 and TRBJ1-5; perhaps TRBD1 as D (5 bases). CDR3 length: 15 amino acids. V was shortened by 7 bases and J by 6 bases, with 19 bases between the two germline ends. From germline, CDR1 is LNHDA and CDR2 SQIVND (reference sequence). The DNA of the CDR3 is TGTGCCAGTACCGTGGACGGGGCGTTGGGTCAGCCCCAGCATTTT. Encoded protein: CASTVDGALGQPQHF. The full variable domain, with the rest looked up from reference TRBV19 and TRBJ1-5, is DGGITQSPKYLFRKEGQNVTLSCEQNLNHDAMYWYRQDPGQGLRLIYYSQIVNDFQKGDIAEGYSVSREKKESFPLTVTSAQKNPTAFYLCASTVDGALGQPQHFGDGTRLSIL.

The chain recombines TRBV3-1 with TRBJ2-2; D remains ambiguous. Trimming removed 0 bases at V and 2 bases at J, with 7 bases between. From germline, CDR1 is LGHDT and CDR2 YNNKEL (reference sequence). The CDR3 has 15 residues. The CDR3 DNA reads TGTGCCAGCAGCCAAGAAGGGTTTAACACCGGGGAGCTGTTTTTT. It encodes CASSQEGFNTGELFF.

V and J are TRBV4-3 and TRBJ1-3, with D unresolved. This CDR3 region has 16 residues. The V gene lost 1 base and the J gene lost 0 bases, with 10 bases spanning the gap. Germline V gene data show CDR1 as LGHNA and CDR2 as YSLEER. Here the CDR3 DNA reads TGCGCCAGCAGCCAAGTGGAGGAATCCTCTGGAAACACCATATATTTT. It encodes CASSQVEESSGNTIYF.

The J gene is TRBJ2-1, the V gene TRBV30; D not certain. Trimming took off 4 bases at V and 5 bases at J, with 9 bases between the two ends. The germline CDR1 and CDR2 sequences are GTSNPN and SVGIG (reference sequence). The CDR3 spans 12 residues. The CDR3 DNA sequence: TGTGCCTGGACCTCGCTTAACAATGAGCAGTTCTTC. Translation: CAWTSLNNEQFF.

The chain recombines TRBV30 with TRBJ1-5; weak D call: TRBD1 (5 bases). Trimming took off 0 bases at V and 8 bases at J, with 17 bases between the two ends. The CDR3 consists of 15 residues. Germline CDR1 and CDR2: GTSNPN and SVGIG (reference sequence). The CDR3 DNA reads as TGTGCCTGGAGTGTACGGACCGCCCGAGGGGAGCCCCAGCATTTT. It specifies CAWSVRTARGEPQHF.

The gene calls are TRBV9 and TRBJ2-7; D is undetermined. Trimming shortened V by 4 bases and J by 0 bases, and 11 bases separated the two germline ends. The CDR3 sequence is 14 residues long. Germline CDR1 reads SGDLS; CDR2 reads YYNGEE. The CDR3 DNA follows: TGTGCCAGCAGCTCACTCTCGAGCTCCTACGAGCAGTACTTC. Its translation is CASSSLSSSYEQYF. Using reference TRBV9 and TRBJ2-7 for the parts outside the CDR3, the full variable domain is DSGVTQTPKHLITATGQRVTLRCSPRSGDLSVYWYQQSLDQGLQFLIQYYNGEERAKGNILERFSAQQFPDLHSELNLSSLELGDSALYFCASSSLSSSYEQYFGPGTRLTVT.

This chain links TRBV20-1 with TRBJ1-2; no clear D gene. Looked up from germline, CDR1 is DFQATT and CDR2 is SNEGSKA (reference sequence). There are 12 residues in the CDR3. V was clipped by 5 bases and J by 0 bases, with 7 bases between them. Here the CDR3 reads CSARDSNYGYTF. Here the CDR3 DNA reads TGCAGTGCTCGGGATTCTAACTATGGCTACACCTTC.

The CDR3, as DNA: TGTGCCAGCAGCTTTAGCGGGCGGACAGATACGCAGTATTTT. It yields the protein CASSFSGRTDTQYF. The J gene is TRBJ2-3, the V gene TRBV9; 7 nucleotides align to TRBD2. This CDR3 spans 14 amino acids. V gave up 4 bases and J gave up 3 bases; unmatched junction bases: 5. Germline V gene sequence: CDR1 SGDLS, CDR2 YYNGEE. Combining the CDR3 with reference TRBV9 and TRBJ2-3 gives the whole variable domain DSGVTQTPKHLITATGQRVTLRCSPRSGDLSVYWYQQSLDQGLQFLIQYYNGEERAKGNILERFSAQQFPDLHSELNLSSLELGDSALYFCASSFSGRTDTQYFGPGTRLTVL.

This chain links TRBV20-1 with TRBJ2-7; 9 nucleotides line up with TRBD2. The germline gives CDR1 DFQATT, CDR2 SNEGSKA (reference sequence). This CDR3 comprises 14 residues. V was pared by 5 bases and J by 3 bases, with 8 bases of the junction left unmatched. The CDR3 protein is CSAFKGAGGYEQYF. CDR3 sequence (DNA): TGCAGTGCTTTCAAGGGAGCGGGGGGCTACGAGCAGTACTTC.

V usage is TRBV6-6 and J usage is TRBJ2-1; D not resolved. V was shortened by 7 bases and J by 0 bases, with 10 bases between the two germline ends. There are 14 residues in the CDR3. In germline, CDR1 is MNHNY, CDR2 SVGAGI (reference sequence). CDR3 DNA sequence: TGTGCCAGCACCCGCAAGAGCTCCTACAATGAGCAGTTCTTC. Amino acids: CASTRKSSYNEQFF.

The rearrangement uses TRBV12-3 or TRBV12-4 and TRBJ2-6; D is ambiguous. Trimming took off 3 bases at V and 4 bases at J, with 7 bases between the two ends. This CDR3 contains 14 residues. In DNA form, the CDR3 reads TGTGCCAGCAGTTTGGGTCCCGGGGCCAACGTCCTGACTTTC. This gives the protein CASSLGPGANVLTF.

This clonotype was observed once. This rearrangement joins TRBV29-1 to TRBJ1-3; a weak D match, TRBD1 (6 bases). The CDR3 runs to 12 residues. Trimming shortened V by 4 bases and J by 8 bases, and 12 bases separated the two germline ends. Germline V lookup: CDR1 SQVTM, CDR2 ANQGSEA. This CDR3 reads CSVGGEGDTIYF. The CDR3 DNA reads TGCAGCGTTGGCGGTGAGGGGGACACCATATATTTT.

The rearrangement uses TRBV20-1 and TRBJ2-7, with D perhaps TRBD1 (6 bases). Trimming shortened V by 4 bases and J by 0 bases, and 7 bases separated the two germline ends. The CDR3 loop spans 12 amino acids. The germline V gene encodes CDR1 DFQATT and CDR2 SNEGSKA (reference sequence). CDR3: CSAKGHSYEQYF. The CDR3 nucleotides are TGCAGTGCTAAGGGACACTCCTACGAGCAGTACTTC.

The chain carries TRBV10-3 and TRBJ2-7; D is unresolved. The CDR3 is made up of 13 amino acids. Germline V gene sequence: CDR1 ENHRY, CDR2 SYGVKD. V lost 8 bases to trimming and J lost 0 bases, with 11 bases between them. DNA for the CDR3: TGTGCCATCGGAAAGCAGAGCTCCTACGAGCAGTACTTC. It encodes CAIGKQSSYEQYF.